This note documents a single T cell receptor (beta chain) sequence. Its antigen is currently unknown. Samples were taken at baseline and on day 1 of cycles 4 and 7. The CDR3 extends over 13 amino acids. Looked up from germline, CDR1 is SGHAT and CDR2 is FQNNGV. Deletions cut 1 base from V and 2 bases from J, with 5 bases between. The repertoire was sequenced with immunoSEQ multiplex PCR; TCRdb's copy has only in-frame clones and lacks some. Altogether roughly 48,000 clones are present, about four fifths being singletons, with the ten largest covering around 1.1%. This sample is drawn from a study of OX40 agonist ivuxolimab in advanced cancers. Findings of the study overall: CD8+ T cells showed, on average, more clonal expansion than CD4+ cells.

Sequences were derived from CD4+ or CD8+ T cells sorted from blood, sampled in a trial of the OX40 agonist ivuxolimab. The source of this sequence is an adult with an advanced solid tumor such as melanoma, head and neck, liver or kidney cancer. The gene calls are TRBV11-2 and TRBJ2-5; D gene unclear. The CDR3 sequence: CASSLGQQETQYF. DNA of the CDR3: TGTGCCAGCAGCTTAGGGCAGCAAGAGACCCAGTACTTC.